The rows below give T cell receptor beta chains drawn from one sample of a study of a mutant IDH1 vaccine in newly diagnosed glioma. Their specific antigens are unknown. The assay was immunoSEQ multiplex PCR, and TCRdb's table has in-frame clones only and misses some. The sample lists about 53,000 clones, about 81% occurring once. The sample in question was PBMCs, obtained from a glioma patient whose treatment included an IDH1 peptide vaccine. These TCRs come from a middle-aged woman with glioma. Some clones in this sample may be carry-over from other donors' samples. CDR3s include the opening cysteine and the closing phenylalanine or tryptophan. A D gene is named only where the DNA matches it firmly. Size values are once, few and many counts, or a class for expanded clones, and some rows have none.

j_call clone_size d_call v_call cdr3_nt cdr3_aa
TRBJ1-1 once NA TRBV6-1 TGTGCCAGCAGTGAAGGGGACACGAACACTGAAGCTTTCTTT CASSEGDTNTEAFF
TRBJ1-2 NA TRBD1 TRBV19 TGTGCCAGTAGTATGGGACAGGGGGCTGGCTACACCTTC CASSMGQGAGYTF
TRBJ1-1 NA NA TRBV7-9 TGTGCCAGCAGCTTAGGAGTTGAAGCTTTCTTT CASSLGVEAFF
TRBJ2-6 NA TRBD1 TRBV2 TGTGCCAGCAGGGGACAGGGGGCCTTTGGGGCCAACGTCCTGACTTTC CASRGQGAFGANVLTF
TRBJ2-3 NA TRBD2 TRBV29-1 TGCAGCGAGCGGGGGGCGGTGGATACGCAGTATTTT CSERGAVDTQYF
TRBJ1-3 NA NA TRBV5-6 TGTGCCAGCAGCTTGAACAGCATCCCTGGAAACACCATATATTTT CASSLNSIPGNTIYF
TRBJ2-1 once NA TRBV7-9 TGTGCCAGCAGCTTATCCTCTAGTGATGAGCAGTTCTTC CASSLSSSDEQFF
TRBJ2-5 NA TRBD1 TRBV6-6 TGTGCCAGCAGTTGGACAGGGAAGAGGGAGACCCAGTACTTC CASSWTGKRETQYF
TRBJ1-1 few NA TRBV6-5 TGTGCCAGCAGGGGAGAGGGGGAGGTCGCTGAAGCTTTCTTT CASRGEGEVAEAFF
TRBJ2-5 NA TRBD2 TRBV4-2 TGTGCCAGCAGCCAAGTTCACGGGGGGGCCGGAGAGACCCAGTACTTC CASSQVHGGAGETQYF
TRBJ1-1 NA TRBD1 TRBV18 TGTGCCAGCTCACGGGGGACAGGGACTGAAGCTTTCTTT CASSRGTGTEAFF
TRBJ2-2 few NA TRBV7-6 TGTGCCAGCAGCGGGACGTCGAACACCGGGGAGCTGTTTTTT CASSGTSNTGELFF
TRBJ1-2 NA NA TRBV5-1 TGCGCCAGCAGCTTGGCACTTTTAAACTATGGCTACACCTTC CASSLALLNYGYTF
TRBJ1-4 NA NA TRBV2 TGTGCCAGCTCTAGAGAATCCTCAACTAATGAAAAACTGTTTTTT CASSRESSTNEKLFF
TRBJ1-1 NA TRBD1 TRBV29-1 TGCAGCGGGGGCGGACAGGGAAACACTGAAGCTTTCTTT CSGGGQGNTEAFF
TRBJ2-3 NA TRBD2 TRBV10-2 TGCGCCAGCGTTCGGGACTATGCGCAAGATACGCAGTATTTT CASVRDYAQDTQYF
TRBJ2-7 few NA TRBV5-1 TGCGCCAGCAGCGAGGGCGTGAGGTACGAGCAGTACTTC CASSEGVRYEQYF
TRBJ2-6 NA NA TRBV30 TGTGCCTGGAGTGCCACGAATTCCGGGGCCAACGTCCTGACTTTC CAWSATNSGANVLTF
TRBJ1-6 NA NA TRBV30 TGTGCCTGGACAGGTGGCGTCTATAATTCGCCCCTCCACTTT CAWTGGVYNSPLHF
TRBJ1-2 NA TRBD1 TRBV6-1 TGTGCCAGCAGCGGGACAGTCGAAGGCTACACCTTC CASSGTVEGYTF
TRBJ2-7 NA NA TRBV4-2 TGTGCCAGCAGCCAAGTCGGACGGTCCTACGAGCAGTACTTC CASSQVGRSYEQYF
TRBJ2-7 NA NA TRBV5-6 TGTGCCAGCAGCTTGGGACAGTCTCGCGAGCAGTACTTC CASSLGQSREQYF
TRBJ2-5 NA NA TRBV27 TGTGCCAGCAGTGATAACCAAGAGACCCAGTACTTC CASSDNQETQYF
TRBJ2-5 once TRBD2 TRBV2 TGTGCCAGCAGCCCCCCCGGACTAGGGGAAGAGACCCAGTACTTC CASSPPGLGEETQYF
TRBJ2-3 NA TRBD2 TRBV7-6 TGTGCCAGCAGCCTAAAATCCAGGGTAGCGGGGTCAGATACGCAGTATTTT CASSLKSRVAGSDTQYF
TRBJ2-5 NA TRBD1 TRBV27 TGTGCCAGCAGTCCCACCCGCTTCCCGGGACAGGGGGAAATGGGGGAGACCCAGTACTTC CASSPTRFPGQGEMGETQYF
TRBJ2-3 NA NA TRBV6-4 TGTGCCAGCAGACAGCCTGGGGCGGATACGCAGTATTTT CASRQPGADTQYF
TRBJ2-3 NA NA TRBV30 TGTGCCTGGAGGTGGGACACAGATACGCAGTATTTT CAWRWDTDTQYF
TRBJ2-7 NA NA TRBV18 TGTGCCAGCTCACCACCGGGACCATCTCCGGGGACTGGCGAGCAGTACTTC CASSPPGPSPGTGEQYF
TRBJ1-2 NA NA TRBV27 TGTGCCAGCAGCCATTCTCCGGGGAACTATGGCTACACCTTC CASSHSPGNYGYTF
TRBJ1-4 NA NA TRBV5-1 TGCGCCAGCAGCCCCCGTTCTTCTACAACTAATGAAAAACTGTTTTTT CASSPRSSTTNEKLFF
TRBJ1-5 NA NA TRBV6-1 TGTGCCAGCAGTGATTCCTTCGATCAGCCCCAGCATTTT CASSDSFDQPQHF
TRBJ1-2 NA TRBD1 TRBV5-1 TGCGCCAGCAGCTTGGGGGCCGGGACAGGGCGTACCTTCTATGGCTACACCTTC CASSLGAGTGRTFYGYTF
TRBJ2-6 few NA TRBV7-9 TGTGCCAGCAGCCCAGCTGGGGGAACCGGGGCCAACGTCCTGACTTTC CASSPAGGTGANVLTF
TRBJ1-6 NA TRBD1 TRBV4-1 TGCGCCAGCAGCCAATCCGGACAGGCAAGAGCCCTCCACTTT CASSQSGQARALHF
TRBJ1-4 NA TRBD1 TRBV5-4 TGTGCCAGCAGCTCGTCGACAGGGTCGATGAAACTGTTTTTT CASSSSTGSMKLFF
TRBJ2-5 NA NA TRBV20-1 TGCAGTGCTGGGGACGCAGAGACCCAGTACTTC CSAGDAETQYF
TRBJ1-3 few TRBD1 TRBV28 TGTGCCAGCAGTTCCGGTACAGGGGCTGGAAACACCATATATTTT CASSSGTGAGNTIYF
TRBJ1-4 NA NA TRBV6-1 TGTGCCAGCAGTGGGAGAAAGGGGTATAATGAAAAACTGTTTTTT CASSGRKGYNEKLFF
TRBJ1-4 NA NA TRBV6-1 TGTGCCAGCAGTGAAGGAACAGCCCGTAAGGGCGAAAAACTGTTTTTT CASSEGTARKGEKLFF
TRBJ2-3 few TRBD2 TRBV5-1 TGCGCCAGCAGCTCCGCCGGGACTAGCGGGGGAGGAGGCACAGATACGCAGTATTTT CASSSAGTSGGGGTDTQYF
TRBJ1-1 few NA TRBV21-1 TGTGCCAGCAGCAGAGGACAGGCGATGAACACTGAAGCTTTCTTT CASSRGQAMNTEAFF
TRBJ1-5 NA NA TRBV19 TGTGCCAGTAGTATAGTCGCGGGTAGCAATCAGCCCCAGCATTTT CASSIVAGSNQPQHF
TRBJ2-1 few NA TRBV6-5 TGTGCCAGCAGTTACTCGATTACTCCGCAGGGTGAGCAGTTCTTC CASSYSITPQGEQFF
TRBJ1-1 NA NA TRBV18 TGTGCCAGCTCGCCCCTGACGGGAAACACTGAAGCTTTCTTT CASSPLTGNTEAFF
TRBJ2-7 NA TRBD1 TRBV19 TGTGCCAGTAGCCAGCCGGGACAGACCTACGAGCAGTACTTC CASSQPGQTYEQYF
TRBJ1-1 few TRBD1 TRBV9 TGTGCCAGCAGCGTAGCAGGGGACAGGAACACTGAAGCTTTCTTT CASSVAGDRNTEAFF